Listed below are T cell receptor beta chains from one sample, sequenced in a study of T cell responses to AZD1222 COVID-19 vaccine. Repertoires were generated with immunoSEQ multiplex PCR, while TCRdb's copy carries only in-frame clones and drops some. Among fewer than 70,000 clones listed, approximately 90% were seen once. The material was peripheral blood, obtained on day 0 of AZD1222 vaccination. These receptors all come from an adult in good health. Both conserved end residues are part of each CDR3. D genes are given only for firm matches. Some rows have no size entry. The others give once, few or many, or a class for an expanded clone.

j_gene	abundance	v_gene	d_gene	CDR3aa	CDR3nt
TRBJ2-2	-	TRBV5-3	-	CARSLVRYLGRNTGELFF	TGTGCCAGAAGCTTGGTAAGGTACCTCGGGAGGAACACCGGGGAGCTGTTTTTT
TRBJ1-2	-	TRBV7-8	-	CASSLVSGGPNYGYTF	TGTGCCAGCAGCTTAGTGTCCGGAGGGCCCAACTATGGCTACACCTTC
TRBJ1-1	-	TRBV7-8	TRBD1	CASSSRTGAYTEAFF	TGTGCCAGCAGCAGTCGGACAGGGGCTTACACTGAAGCTTTCTTT
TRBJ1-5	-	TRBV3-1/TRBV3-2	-	CASSPEGSNQPQHF	TGTGCCAGCAGCCCCGAGGGTAGCAATCAGCCCCAGCATTTT
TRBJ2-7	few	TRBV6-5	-	CASSRQKGEQYF	TGTGCCAGCAGTAGACAGAAGGGCGAGCAGTACTTC
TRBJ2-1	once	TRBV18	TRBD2	CASSPISGGFPDNEQFF	TGTGCCAGCTCACCAATAAGCGGGGGGTTCCCGGATAATGAGCAGTTCTTC
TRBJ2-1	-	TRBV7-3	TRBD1	CASSLSGRQGVNNEQFF	TGTGCCAGCAGCTTATCTGGGAGACAGGGAGTAAACAATGAGCAGTTCTTC
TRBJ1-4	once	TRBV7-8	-	CASSLVNEKLFF	TGTGCCAGCAGCCTGGTGAATGAAAAACTGTTTTTT
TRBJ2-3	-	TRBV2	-	CASSEDRLRTDTQYF	TGTGCCAGCAGTGAAGATAGGTTACGCACAGATACGCAGTATTTT
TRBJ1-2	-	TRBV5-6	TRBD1	CASSPDRGNYGYTF	TGTGCCAGCAGCCCGGACAGGGGTAACTATGGCTACACCTTC
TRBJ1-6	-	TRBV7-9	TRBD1	CASRRTGSSYNSPLHF	TGTGCCAGCAGGAGGACAGGGAGCTCCTATAATTCACCCCTCCACTTT
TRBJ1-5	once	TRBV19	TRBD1	CASRNPGQWREPQHF	TGTGCCAGTAGAAATCCGGGACAGTGGCGGGAGCCCCAGCATTTT
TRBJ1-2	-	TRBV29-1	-	CSVEKGRDHTF	TGCAGCGTTGAAAAGGGGCGCGACCACACCTTC
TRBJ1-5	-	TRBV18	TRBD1	CASSPTGGDQPQHF	TGTGCCAGCTCACCGACAGGGGGTGATCAGCCCCAGCATTTT
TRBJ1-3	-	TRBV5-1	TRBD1	CASSPERGPGNTIYF	TGCGCCAGCAGCCCGGAAAGGGGGCCCGGAAACACCATATATTTT
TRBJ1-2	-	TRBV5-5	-	CASSPRLGWDGYTF	TGTGCCAGCAGCCCCCGCCTGGGGTGGGATGGCTACACCTTC
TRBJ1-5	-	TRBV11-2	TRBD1	CASSSTGGFNQPQHF	TGTGCCAGCAGCTCGACAGGGGGGTTCAATCAGCCCCAGCATTTT
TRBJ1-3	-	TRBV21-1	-	CASSSPQGVTGNTIYF	TGTGCCAGCAGCAGCCCCCAGGGGGTGACAGGAAACACCATATATTTT
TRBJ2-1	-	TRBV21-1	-	CASSDPGLLNNEQFF	TGTGCCAGCAGCGATCCGGGACTACTGAACAATGAGCAGTTCTTC
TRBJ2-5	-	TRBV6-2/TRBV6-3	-	CASSRLETQYF	TGTGCCAGCAGTAGACTGGAGACCCAGTACTTC